The 21 T cell receptor beta chains listed next were all sequenced from one sample in a study of identical twins. A single record per CDR3 protein comes from TCRdb applying MiXCR to the 5' RACE reads. The sample includes some 1,600,000 distinct CDR3 sequences, 25% to 35% of them seen just once. The sequencing input was cord blood. All receptors derive from a newborn girl in good health.

To note about this clonotype: One end of the junction does not line up with germline, which may come from a read error. This sequence joins TRBV7-2 and TRBJ1-4; D gene ambiguous. The CDR3 sequence is 16 residues long. The germline CDR1 and CDR2 sequences are SGHTA and FQGNSA. CDR3 nucleotides: TGTGCCAGCAGCTTTAGTCGCCGGGTGGGCAATGGAAAACTGTTTTTT. The encoded protein is CASSFSRRVGNGKLFF.

This clonotype was observed many times. The chain has TRBV12-5 and TRBJ2-3; D uncertain. Between the trimmed V and J ends, which lost 2 bases and 5 bases, there was a span of 5 bases. This CDR3 region has 12 residues. Germline V gives CDR1 LGHNT, CDR2 FRNRAP. CDR3 coding DNA: TGTGCTAGTGGTTTGCGTAGAGATACGCAGTATTTT. This codes for CASGLRRDTQYF.

This chain uses TRBV4-1 with TRBJ2-1; TRBD2 matches 12 bases. V trimming: 4 bases; J trimming: 9 bases; junction bases outside the gene matches: 7. This CDR3 region has 15 residues. Germline assignment: CDR1 MGHRA and CDR2 YSYEKL. CDR3 sequence reads: CASSPTSGRLTEQFF. CDR3 bases: TGCGCCAGCAGCCCGACTAGCGGGAGATTAACTGAGCAGTTCTTC.

The sample holds a few counts of this clonotype. The gene calls are TRBV25-1 and TRBJ2-1; 7 nucleotides match TRBD1. J was trimmed by 0 bases and V by 6 bases; bases with no gene match: 5. The CDR3 is 15 residues long. Germline V CDR1 and CDR2: MGHDK, SYGVNS. This chain's CDR3 is CASSHRGDSYNEQFF. The CDR3 DNA reads TGTGCCAGCAGCCACAGGGGAGACTCCTACAATGAGCAGTTCTTC.

The chain recombines TRBV5-1 with TRBJ1-2, with TRBD1 as a possible D gene (6 bases). This CDR3 region has 15 residues. Germline CDR1 reads SGHRS; CDR2 reads YFSETQ. Trimming took off 5 bases at V and 1 base at J, with 15 bases between the two ends. CDR3 sequence: CASSTQGPINYGYTF. CDR3 sequence (DNA): TGCGCCAGCAGTACCCAGGGGCCTATTAACTATGGCTACACCTTC.

V and J are TRBV5-4 and TRBJ2-3; 8 bases agree with TRBD2. CDR3 length: 15 residues. The germline V gene has CDR1 SGHNT and CDR2 YYREEE (reference sequence). V lost 4 bases to trimming and J lost 0 bases; unmatched junction nucleotides: 4. DNA for the CDR3: TGTGCCAGCAGCGCGGGGGGATCTAGCACAGATACGCAGTATTTT. Translated: CASSAGGSSTDTQYF.

This chain uses TRBV10-2 with TRBJ2-7; D gene ambiguous. There are 12 residues in the CDR3. Germline CDR1 is WSHSY and CDR2 is SAAADI. V lost 8 bases and J lost 2, with 10 bases in between. The CDR3 protein is CASFGPPYEQYF. The CDR3 DNA is TGCGCCAGCTTCGGTCCTCCCTACGAGCAGTACTTC.

This clonotype was counted only a few times. The chain employs TRBV7-9 and TRBJ1-4, with D possibly TRBD1 on 5 matching bases. This CDR3 region has 17 residues. V gave up 5 bases and J gave up 3 bases, with 19 bases separating them. Germline CDR1 SEHNR, CDR2 FQNEAQ (reference sequence). CDR3 residues: CASSLRQGVISNEKLFF. In DNA, the CDR3 is TGTGCCAGCAGCCTCCGGCAGGGCGTCATTTCTAATGAAAAACTGTTTTTT.

The chain recombines TRBV20-1 with TRBJ2-7; unclear D gene. The CDR3 covers 12 residues. The germline V and J ends were trimmed by 4 bases and 4 bases, with 11 bases remaining between them. Germline assignment: CDR1 DFQATT and CDR2 SNEGSKA (reference sequence). The CDR3 region has the DNA TGCAGTGCTATTAGATACCCGTACGAGCAGTACTTC. Amino acid sequence: CSAIRYPYEQYF.

The chain's CDR3 is CSVELAGGLGQFF. CDR3 sequence (DNA): TGCAGCGTCGAGCTAGCGGGAGGGCTCGGGCAGTTCTTC. V gene TRBV29-1 combines with J gene TRBJ2-1; 12 nucleotides line up with TRBD2. This CDR3 comprises 13 residues. Germline CDR1 is SQVTM and CDR2 is ANQGSEA. The V and J ends lost 6 bases and 12 bases, in that order; junction bases with no gene match: 9.

This clonotype was observed a few times. This chain connects TRBV5-1 to TRBJ1-4; D unresolved. Germline assignment: CDR1 SGHRS and CDR2 YFSETQ. The V end lost 4 bases, the J end lost 8 bases, and 12 bases lay between the germline ends. The CDR3 has 13 residues. CDR3 sequence (DNA): TGCGCCAGCAGCCCTGGGCCAGAGGAAAAACTGTTTTTT. Its protein is CASSPGPEEKLFF. The variable domain in full, completed from reference TRBV5-1 and TRBJ1-4, reads KAGVTQTPRYLIKTRGQQVTLSCSPISGHRSVSWYQQTPGQGLQFLFEYFSETQRNKGNFPGRFSGRQFSNSRSEMNVSTLELGDSALYLCASSPGPEEKLFFGSGTQLSVL.

This clonotype was detected only a few times. The rearrangement joins TRBV27 to TRBJ2-1; 10 bases match TRBD2. The CDR3 length is 20 residues. V lost 4 bases, J lost 1 base, and 16 bases stayed unmatched. The germline gives CDR1 MNHEY, CDR2 SMNVEV (reference sequence). The DNA for the CDR3 is TGTGCCAGCAGTTCCCGAAACAGAGGACTAGCGGTCCAATCCTACAATGAGCAGTTCTTC. Protein: CASSSRNRGLAVQSYNEQFF.

This chain links TRBV28 with TRBJ2-2; 9 bases agree with TRBD1. Germline trimming cut 3 bases from V and 5 bases from J; bases unmatched to any gene: 4. Per germline, CDR1 MDHEN and CDR2 SYDVKM. This CDR3 comprises 15 residues. For the CDR3, the DNA is TGTGCCAGCAGTTTCACCGGGACAGGGACCGGGGAGCTGTTTTTT. This encodes CASSFTGTGTGELFF.

The gene calls are TRBV20-1 and TRBJ2-1; the D gene is possibly TRBD2 (5 bases). CDR3 length: 14 residues. Germline V gene sequence: CDR1 DFQATT, CDR2 SNEGSKA (reference sequence). V was clipped by 1 base and J by 5 bases, with 12 bases between them. The DNA for the CDR3 is TGCAGTGCTAGAGTAATGGGGAGAAACAATGAGCAGTTCTTC. It encodes CSARVMGRNNEQFF.

The chain combines TRBV28 with TRBJ2-1; D is unresolved. The germline V gene has CDR1 MDHEN and CDR2 SYDVKM. CDR3 length: 13 amino acids. V gave up 7 bases and J gave up 8 bases, with 15 bases separating them. CDR3 protein: CASNEPLRDEQFF. The CDR3 DNA is TGTGCCAGCAATGAACCTTTAAGGGATGAGCAGTTCTTC.

This clonotype was counted only a few times. The CDR3 nucleotides are TGTGCCAGCAGTGAAGAGGGGGAGAATCAGCCCCAGCATTTT. Its protein product is CASSEEGENQPQHF. The rearrangement uses TRBV2 and TRBJ1-5, with D possibly being TRBD1 (6 bases). Germline CDR1 and CDR2: SNHLY and FYNNEI. This CDR3 is 14 amino acids long. V was shortened by 1 base and J by 4 bases, with 8 bases between the two germline ends.

The J gene is TRBJ2-3, the V gene TRBV6-1; tentatively, D is TRBD1 (5 bases). Germline V gene sequence: CDR1 MNHNS, CDR2 SASEGT. Trimming removed 7 bases at V and 4 bases at J, with 15 bases between. The CDR3 contains 14 residues. The DNA of the CDR3 is TGTGCCAGCACCACTACAGGAGTCTCAGATACGCAGTATTTT. Its protein is CASTTTGVSDTQYF.

V gene TRBV7-2 combines with J gene TRBJ1-4; 9 bases are shared with TRBD1. The J segment lost 8 bases and the V segment lost 1 base, leaving 5 bases of the junction unmatched. In germline, CDR1 is SGHTA, CDR2 FQGNSA. The CDR3 sequence is 15 residues long. For the CDR3, the DNA is TGTGCCAGCAGCTTAGTCGGGACAGGGCGGGAAAAACTGTTTTTT. Translating it yields CASSLVGTGREKLFF.

The chain couples TRBV20-1 to TRBJ2-1, with 10 bases lining up with TRBD2. The CDR3 has 14 residues. Trimming took 1 base from V and 7 from J; bases not matched to a gene: 4. Germline V gives CDR1 DFQATT, CDR2 SNEGSKA (reference sequence). CDR3 nucleotides: TGCAGTGCTAGAGGGGGACTAGCGCAGAATGAGCAGTTCTTC. Translation: CSARGGLAQNEQFF.

With regard to this clonotype: At one end the junction does not follow the germline gene, possibly because of a read error. This rearrangement joins TRBV4-1 to TRBJ2-7, with 8 bases lining up with TRBD2. Germline V gives CDR1 MGHRA, CDR2 YSYEKL. The CDR3 totals 15 residues. CDR3 amino acids: CASSQGLAPYNERYF. The CDR3 nucleotides read TGCGCCAGCAGCCAAGGACTAGCGCCCTACAATGAGCGGTACTTC.

This clonotype was detected a few times. The chain carries TRBV7-2 and TRBJ2-1, with 12 bases matching TRBD2. The J call is uncertain, as TRBJ2-7 better fits the DNA end. The CDR3 runs to 19 residues. Germline CDR1 is SGHTA and CDR2 is FQGNSA. The CDR3 sequence: CASSLVTSGRLSSYNEQYF. The DNA for the CDR3 is TGTGCCAGCAGCTTAGTAACTAGCGGGAGGCTATCCTCCTACAATGAGCAGTACTTC.